This TCR beta chain emerged from a study of blood T cell repertoires in COVID-19. Produced via immunoSEQ multiplex PCR; TCRdb's table is partial and in-frame only. The sample yields 60,000 to 75,000 clones, around nine tenths seen once. This clone appeared once. Deletions cut 1 base from V and 5 bases from J, with 11 bases between. This CDR3 spans 14 amino acids. The germline CDR1 and CDR2 sequences are MGHRA and YSYEKL. Specimen: peripheral blood. The receptor was isolated from a man between 50 and 59 years old with active COVID-19. The chain uses TRBV4-1 and TRBJ2-5; TRBD1 might be the D (5 bases). CDR3 nucleotide sequence: TGCGCCAGCAGCCAAGTCTCAGGGTCGGAGACCCAGTACTTC. This sequence encodes CASSQVSGSETQYF.